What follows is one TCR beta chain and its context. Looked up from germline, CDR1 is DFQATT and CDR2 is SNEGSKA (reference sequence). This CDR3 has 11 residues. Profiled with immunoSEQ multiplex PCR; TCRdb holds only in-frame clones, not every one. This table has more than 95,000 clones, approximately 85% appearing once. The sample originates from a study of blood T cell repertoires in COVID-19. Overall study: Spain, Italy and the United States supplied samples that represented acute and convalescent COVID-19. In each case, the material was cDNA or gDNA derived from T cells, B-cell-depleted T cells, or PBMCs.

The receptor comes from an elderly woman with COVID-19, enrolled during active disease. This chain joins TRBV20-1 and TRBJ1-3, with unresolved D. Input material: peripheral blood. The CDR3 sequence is CSKISGNTIYF. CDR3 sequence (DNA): TGCAGCAAAATCTCTGGAAACACCATATATTTT.